The 26 T cell receptor beta chains below all came from one sample that was sequenced in a study of neoadjuvant anti-PD-1 for oral cavity cancer. Time point meaning: after neoadjuvant nivolumab, at surgical resection. Profiled with immunoSEQ multiplex PCR; TCRdb holds only in-frame clones, not every one. The table records around 32,000 clones, almost 80% of them present only once. This specimen was PBMCs, taken after nivolumab (anti-PD-1) treatment. All receptors derive from a person aged 35 to 85 with oral cavity squamous cell carcinoma.

V usage is TRBV11-2 and J usage is TRBJ2-2, with TRBD1 matching over 8 bases. This CDR3 contains 15 residues. From germline, CDR1 is SGHAT and CDR2 FQNNGV. J was trimmed by 6 bases and V by 6 bases; bases with no gene match: 9. CDR3: CASRTGVVESGELFF. CDR3 nucleotide sequence: TGTGCCAGCAGGACAGGGGTAGTCGAGTCCGGGGAGCTGTTTTTT. The whole variable domain, remainder taken from reference TRBV11-2 and TRBJ2-2, is EAGVAQSPRYKIIEKRQSVAFWCNPISGHATLYWYQQILGQGPKLLIQFQNNGVVDDSQLPKDRFSAERLKGVDSTLKIQPAKLEDSAVYLCASRTGVVESGELFFGEGSRLTVL.

The chain joins TRBV9 to TRBJ2-1; 9 bases match TRBD2. With V trimmed by 4 bases and J by 4 bases, 18 bases remained unmatched. Germline V gene sequence: CDR1 SGDLS, CDR2 YYNGEE. The CDR3 length is 19 residues. This CDR3 reads CASSTSSRSGGSNYNEQFF. In DNA, the CDR3 is TGTGCCAGCAGCACCTCTTCTAGGAGCGGGGGGTCCAATTACAATGAGCAGTTCTTC.

This clone was detected a few times. The chain combines TRBV6-6 with TRBJ2-3, with 9 bases lining up with TRBD1. J gave up 1 base and V 4 bases, and 3 bases lay outside the gene matches. This CDR3 is built from 15 residues. Germline loops: CDR1 MNHNY, CDR2 SVGAGI (reference sequence). DNA of the CDR3: TGTGCCAGCAGTTCCCGGGACAGGGGCACAGATACGCAGTATTTT. This gives the protein CASSSRDRGTDTQYF.

V usage is TRBV7-2 and J usage is TRBJ2-3, with TRBD2 identical over 7 bases. The CDR3 loop spans 15 amino acids. The germline gives CDR1 SGHTA, CDR2 FQGNSA. Germline trimming cut 4 bases from V and 7 bases from J; bases unmatched to any gene: 11. The CDR3 reads CASSSRGGGYHTQYF. The CDR3 region has the DNA TGTGCCAGCAGCTCCCGGGGCGGGGGTTATCATACGCAGTATTTT. Variable domain in full (rest from reference TRBV7-2 and TRBJ2-3): GAGVSQSPSNKVTEKGKDVELRCDPISGHTALYWYRQSLGQGLEFLIYFQGNSAPDKSGLPSDRFSAERTGGSVSTLTIQRTQQEDSAVYLCASSSRGGGYHTQYFGPGTRLTVL.

The chain uses TRBV6-1 and TRBJ2-7; perhaps TRBD1 as D (6 bases). The germline gives CDR1 MNHNS, CDR2 SASEGT. Trimming pared 7 bases from V and 0 bases from J, leaving 13 bases between. There are 14 residues in the CDR3. Here the CDR3 DNA reads TGTGCCAGCATCCAAGGGGGAAACTCCTACGAGCAGTACTTC. It translates to CASIQGGNSYEQYF.

This chain connects TRBV6-5 to TRBJ2-7; 9 nucleotides match TRBD1. Germline CDR1 is MNHEY and CDR2 is SVGAGI. This CDR3 is built from 14 residues. V was pared by 5 bases and J by 0 bases, with 2 bases of the junction left unmatched. DNA for the CDR3: TGTGCCAGCAGTCGGGACAGGGTCTCCTACGAGCAGTACTTC. Protein sequence: CASSRDRVSYEQYF.

The CDR3 DNA reads as TGTGCCAGTAGTATGGTTGGGGGGTCTCAGCCCCAGCATTTT. Translating gives CASSMVGGSQPQHF. This chain links TRBV19 with TRBJ1-5; tentative D call: TRBD1 (5 bases). The CDR3 sequence is 14 residues long. Per the germline V gene, CDR1 is LNHDA and CDR2 is SQIVND (reference sequence). V was pared by 3 bases and J by 6 bases, with 12 bases between.

The table lists this clone with a count of one. CDR3 nucleotides: TGTGCCAGCAGCTTAGGGGCGGGGTTCAATGAGCAGTTCTTC. It codes for CASSLGAGFNEQFF. The chain links TRBV7-7 to TRBJ2-1, with a possible D match to TRBD2 (6 bases). The CDR3 length is 14 residues. V lost 1 base, J lost 6 bases, and 10 bases lay in between. The germline V gene encodes CDR1 SSHAT and CDR2 FNYEAQ (reference sequence).

V usage is TRBV2 and J usage is TRBJ1-2; the match to TRBD1 covers 8 bases. CDR3 length equals 14 residues. The junction had 11 bases not matched to a gene; V was cut back by 6 bases and J by 8 bases. CDR1 is SNHLY, CDR2 FYNNEI, per germline. CDR3 nucleotides: TGTGCCAGCAGCCGAACAGAGACAGGGGTAGGCTACACCTTC. Protein product: CASSRTETGVGYTF.

This clone was observed a handful of times. This rearrangement joins TRBV4-1 to TRBJ1-1, with unresolved D. Per the germline V gene, CDR1 is MGHRA and CDR2 is YSYEKL. The CDR3 is made up of 15 amino acids. Trimming shortened V by 0 bases and J by 11 bases, and 19 bases separated the two germline ends. CDR3 sequence (DNA): TGCGCCAGCAGCCAAGATCCCGGCCTTAACGTCGGGGCTTTCTTT. Its translation: CASSQDPGLNVGAFF.

V and J are TRBV7-2 and TRBJ1-6; the D gene is possibly TRBD1 (5 bases). This CDR3 has 16 residues. Germline lookup yields CDR1 SGHTA and CDR2 FQGNSA. V was shortened by 5 bases and J by 2 bases, with 13 bases between the two germline ends. The CDR3 sequence is CASSDPRVPYNSPLHF. The CDR3 DNA sequence: TGTGCCAGCAGCGATCCCAGGGTCCCCTATAATTCACCCCTCCACTTT.

Regarding this clone: Mismatch with germline at one junction end may stem from a read error. The chain combines TRBV6-5 with TRBJ2-3; D remains unclear. Germline V lookup: CDR1 MNHEY, CDR2 SVGAGI. This CDR3 region has 11 residues. The CDR3 coding sequence is TGTGCCATCAGTTCCGGGTATACGCAGTATTTT. Translation gives CAISSGYTQYF.

This clone showed up just once. This chain uses TRBV10-3 with TRBJ1-6, with a weak D call TRBD1 (5 bases). CDR3 length: 12 amino acids. Germline CDR1 ENHRY, CDR2 SYGVKD. Trimming took off 6 bases at V and 10 bases at J, with 10 bases between the two ends. CDR3 nucleotide sequence: TGTGCCATCAGGGGGGGTACCTCACCCCTCCACTTT. Protein: CAIRGGTSPLHF.

The chain couples TRBV10-1 to TRBJ2-4; 8 bases line up with TRBD1. Germline values: CDR1 WNHNN, CDR2 SYGVQD (reference sequence). The CDR3 length is 16 residues. The V gene end was trimmed by 0 bases and the J gene end by 12 bases; junction bases not matched to a gene: 13. Here the CDR3 DNA reads TGCGCCAGCAGTGAGTCGAGGACAGGGACGAGGAGTACTCAGTACTTC. This translates into CASSESRTGTRSTQYF.

This clone appeared once. The chain joins TRBV19 to TRBJ1-1, with D possibly TRBD1 on 5 matching bases. Trimming left V 6 bases short and J 6 bases short, with 17 bases between. Per germline, CDR1 LNHDA and CDR2 SQIVND (reference sequence). CDR3 size: 14 residues. The CDR3 DNA reads as TGTGCCAGTAGCCGGACACCGTTGATAGCTGAAGCTTTCTTT. Its protein product is CASSRTPLIAEAFF.

This rearrangement joins TRBV4-3 to TRBJ1-6; TRBD1 aligns across 7 bases. This CDR3 comprises 14 residues. Germline trimming cut 2 bases from V and 9 bases from J; bases unmatched to any gene: 4. Germline V CDR1 and CDR2: LGHNA, YSLEER. The CDR3 loop is CASSQWTGGSPLHF. CDR3 coding DNA: TGCGCCAGCAGCCAATGGACAGGAGGTTCACCCCTCCACTTT.

This chain links TRBV9 with TRBJ1-6; tentative D call: TRBD1 (5 bases). The CDR3 has 14 residues. With 3 bases removed from V and 9 bases from J, the gap between germline ends came to 13 bases. Germline values: CDR1 SGDLS, CDR2 YYNGEE. The CDR3 spells CASSAGGISSPLHF. DNA for the CDR3: TGTGCCAGCAGCGCGGGGGGTATCAGTTCACCCCTCCACTTT.

The chain employs TRBV6-6 and TRBJ2-5; a possible D gene is TRBD1 (5 bases). Looked up from germline, CDR1 is MNHNY and CDR2 is SVGAGI (reference sequence). This CDR3 is 13 amino acids long. V gave up 0 bases and J gave up 5 bases, with 7 bases separating them. This chain's CDR3 is CASSYSNRETQYF. In DNA form, the CDR3 reads TGTGCCAGCAGTTACTCGAACAGGGAGACCCAGTACTTC.

The V and J genes are TRBV11-1 and TRBJ2-5; weak D call: TRBD1 (5 bases). Germline values: CDR1 SGHAT, CDR2 FQDESV (reference sequence). The ends were cut back, 1 base at V and 2 bases at J, with 11 bases in the middle. The CDR3 consists of 15 residues. The CDR3 sequence: CASSLEGRVQETQYF. The DNA for the CDR3 is TGTGCCAGCAGCTTAGAGGGCAGGGTACAAGAGACCCAGTACTTC.

This clone was counted once. The V and J genes are TRBV18 and TRBJ1-5, with 9 bases lining up with TRBD1. V lost 3 bases and J lost 5; bases outside the gene matches: 5. The CDR3 sequence is 15 residues long. CDR1 and CDR2 from the germline V gene are KGHSH and LQKENI. CDR3 coding DNA: TGTGCCAGCTCACCTTCGACAGGGGGTTATCAGCCCCAGCATTTT. Translation gives CASSPSTGGYQPQHF.

The chain links TRBV9 to TRBJ1-6; D is unclear. Looked up from germline, CDR1 is SGDLS and CDR2 is YYNGEE. Trimming pared 3 bases from V and 11 bases from J, leaving 15 bases between. The CDR3 contains 14 residues. Written as DNA, the CDR3 is TGTGCCAGCAGCGAGGACCTTGTCGGGACACCCCTCCACTTT. Translated, it gives CASSEDLVGTPLHF.

This chain uses TRBV5-1 with TRBJ2-3; 10 nucleotides match TRBD2. The CDR3 covers 16 residues. Per germline, CDR1 SGHRS and CDR2 YFSETQ. Germline trimming cut 3 bases from V and 0 bases from J; bases unmatched to any gene: 4. CDR3 loop: CASSSILAGSTDTQYF. In DNA form, the CDR3 reads TGCGCCAGCAGCTCCATACTAGCGGGGAGCACAGATACGCAGTATTTT. The full variable domain, its missing parts supplied by reference TRBV5-1 and TRBJ2-3, is KAGVTQTPRYLIKTRGQQVTLSCSPISGHRSVSWYQQTPGQGLQFLFEYFSETQRNKGNFPGRFSGRQFSNSRSEMNVSTLELGDSALYLCASSSILAGSTDTQYFGPGTRLTVL.

The chain joins TRBV6-6 to TRBJ1-4; D perhaps matches TRBD1 (5 bases). The germline V gene has CDR1 MNHNY and CDR2 SVGAGI (reference sequence). CDR3 length equals 12 residues. V lost 4 bases and J lost 13, with 13 bases in between. For the CDR3, the DNA is TGTGCCAGCAGTTTCTCTGGGGGGGTACTGTTTTTT. Amino acid sequence: CASSFSGGVLFF.

This clone was recorded once. This chain joins TRBV10-2 and TRBJ2-7; TRBD1 matches at 10 bases. The CDR3 is made up of 12 amino acids. Unmatched junction bases numbered 5, after V lost 7 bases and J lost 8 bases. Germline V gene sequence: CDR1 WSHSY, CDR2 SAAADI. DNA of the CDR3: TGCGCCAGCACTGGACAGGGGGATAAGCAGTACTTC. Translated, it gives CASTGQGDKQYF.

The rearrangement links TRBV18 to TRBJ2-1; TRBD1 agrees at 7 bases. The CDR3 is made up of 13 amino acids. The germline CDR1 and CDR2 sequences are KGHSH and LQKENI. V was clipped by 4 bases and J by 9 bases; unmatched bases: 6. The CDR3 reads CASSRNNRGEQFF. As DNA, the CDR3 is TGTGCCAGCTCACGGAACAACAGGGGTGAGCAGTTCTTC.

This clone was observed a single time. In nucleotides, the CDR3 is TGTGCCAGCAGCCCGGACAGCCTGGGCACAGATACGCAGTATTTT. It translates to CASSPDSLGTDTQYF. The chain uses TRBV7-2 and TRBJ2-3; a weak D match, TRBD1 (6 bases). This CDR3 has 15 amino acids. With 5 bases removed from V and 1 base from J, the gap between germline ends came to 13 bases. Germline V CDR1 and CDR2: SGHTA, FQGNSA. Variable domain in full (rest from reference TRBV7-2 and TRBJ2-3): GAGVSQSPSNKVTEKGKDVELRCDPISGHTALYWYRQSLGQGLEFLIYFQGNSAPDKSGLPSDRFSAERTGGSVSTLTIQRTQQEDSAVYLCASSPDSLGTDTQYFGPGTRLTVL.